The clone carrying this T cell receptor beta chain was counted a few times. The antigen is unknown. This entry comes from a study of metastatic and nonmetastatic thyroid tumors. About the research overall: The study looked at repertoires side by side in blood and in tumor or nodule tissue from malignant and benign thyroid patients.

Regarding the study as a whole: Significantly greater TCR beta diversity was reportedly found in malignant thyroid tumors than in benign nodules (in blood and tumor).

Source study methods: Differences in CDR3 between clinicopathological groups were drawn on to build a classifier intended to discriminate distant-metastatic papillary thyroid cancer patients. TCRdb reprocessed the PCR reads using MiXCR. In this record, the V and J calls reflect TCRdb's handling and not the investigators' own analysis. The sample has about 34,000 clones, approximately 40% seen once. All patients were untreated before thyroid surgery. The CDR3 covers 12 residues. Between the trimmed V and J ends, which lost 8 bases and 2 bases, there was a span of 10 bases. Germline loops: CDR1 SGDLS, CDR2 YYNGEE.

The sample was tumor tissue. V is TRBV9 and J is TRBJ1-1; D remains ambiguous. The TCR originated in a female donor with papillary thyroid cancer or a benign thyroid nodule (not recorded which). Some clones in this sample may be carry-over from other donors' samples. In DNA form, the CDR3 reads TGTGCCAGTCAGTGTCCTAACACTGAAGCTTTCTTT. Its translation: CASQCPNTEAFF.